This T cell receptor beta chain was sequenced for a study of T cell responses to AZD1222 COVID-19 vaccine. Details on this clone: Its antigen is unidentified.

Broader study findings: In a largely white British group with more females than males, clonal diversity was possibly underestimated. Across the whole spike, CD4 TCRs peaked at regions 160-218 and 743-854.

The protocol was immunoSEQ multiplex PCR, while the TCRdb copy is restricted to in-frame clones and leaves out a portion. The sample has roughly 140,000 clones; 85% to 95% are singletons. The CDR3 covers 15 residues. The sample here was peripheral blood, taken on day 0 of AZD1222 vaccination. The source is an adult in good health. The chain couples TRBV12-2 to TRBJ1-2; the table's D call TRBD1 went unverified against the DNA. TRBV12-2 is reported as a pseudogene. The CDR3, as DNA: TGTGCACCCCGGTTGGCAGGGAAGCTTAGCTATGGCTACACCTTC. This encodes CAPRLAGKLSYGYTF.